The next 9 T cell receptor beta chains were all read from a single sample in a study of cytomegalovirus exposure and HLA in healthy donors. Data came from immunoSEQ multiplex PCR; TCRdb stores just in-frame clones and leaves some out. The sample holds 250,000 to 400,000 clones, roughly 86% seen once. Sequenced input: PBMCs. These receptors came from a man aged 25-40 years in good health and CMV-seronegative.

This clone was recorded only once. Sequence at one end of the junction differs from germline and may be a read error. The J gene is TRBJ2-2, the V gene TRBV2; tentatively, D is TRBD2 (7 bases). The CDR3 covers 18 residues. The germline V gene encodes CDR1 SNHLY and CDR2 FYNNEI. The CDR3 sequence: CASSEAVYGGAKTGELFF. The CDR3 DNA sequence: TGTGCCAGCAGTGAAGCCGTCTATGGGGGGGCGAAAACCGGGGAGCTGTTTTTT.

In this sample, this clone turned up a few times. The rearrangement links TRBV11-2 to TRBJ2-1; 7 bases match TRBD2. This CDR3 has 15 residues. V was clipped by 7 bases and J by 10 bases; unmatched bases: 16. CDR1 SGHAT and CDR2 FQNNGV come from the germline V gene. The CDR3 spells CASTLGSGDPEEQFF. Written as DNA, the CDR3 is TGTGCCAGCACCTTGGGGAGCGGGGATCCAGAGGAGCAGTTCTTC.

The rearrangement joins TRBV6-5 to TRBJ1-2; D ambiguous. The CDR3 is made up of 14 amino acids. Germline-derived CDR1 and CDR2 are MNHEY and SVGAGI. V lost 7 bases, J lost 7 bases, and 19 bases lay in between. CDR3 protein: CASTSGQPFGGYTF. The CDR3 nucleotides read TGTGCCAGCACGAGCGGGCAGCCATTCGGTGGCTACACCTTC.

CDR3 region: CASSYKDRGTEAFF. As DNA, the CDR3 is TGTGCCAGCAGTTACAAGGACAGGGGCACTGAAGCTTTCTTT. The chain is built from TRBV6-5 and TRBJ1-1, with 9 positions matching TRBD1. This CDR3 region has 14 residues. The J segment lost 4 bases and the V segment lost 2 bases, leaving 2 bases of the junction unmatched. CDR1 is MNHEY, CDR2 SVGAGI, per germline.

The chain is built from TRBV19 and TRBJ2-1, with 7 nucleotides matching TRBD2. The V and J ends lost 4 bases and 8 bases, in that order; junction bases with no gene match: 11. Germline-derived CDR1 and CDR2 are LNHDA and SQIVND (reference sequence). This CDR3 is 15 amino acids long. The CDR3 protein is CASSTPGEGAHEQFF. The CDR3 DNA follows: TGTGCCAGTAGTACGCCCGGGGAGGGAGCTCATGAGCAGTTCTTC.

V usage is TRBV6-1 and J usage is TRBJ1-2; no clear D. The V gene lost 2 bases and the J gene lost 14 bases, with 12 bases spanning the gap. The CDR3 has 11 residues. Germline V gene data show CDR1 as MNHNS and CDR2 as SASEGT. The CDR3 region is CASSERGRKTF. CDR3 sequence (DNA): TGTGCCAGCAGTGAACGAGGCCGAAAAACCTTC.

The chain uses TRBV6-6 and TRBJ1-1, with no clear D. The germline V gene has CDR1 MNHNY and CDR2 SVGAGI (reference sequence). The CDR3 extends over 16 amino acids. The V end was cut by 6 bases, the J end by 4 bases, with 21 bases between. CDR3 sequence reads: CASRTRSGLGSTEAFF. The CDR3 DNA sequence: TGTGCCAGCAGGACTCGTAGCGGACTAGGCAGCACTGAAGCTTTCTTT.

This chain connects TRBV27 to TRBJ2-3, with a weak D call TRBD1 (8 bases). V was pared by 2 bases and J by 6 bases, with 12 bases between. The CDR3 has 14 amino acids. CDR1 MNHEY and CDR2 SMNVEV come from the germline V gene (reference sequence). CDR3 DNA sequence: TGTGCCAGCAGTTTAAACAGGGGGGGGGATACGCAGTATTTT. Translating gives CASSLNRGGDTQYF.

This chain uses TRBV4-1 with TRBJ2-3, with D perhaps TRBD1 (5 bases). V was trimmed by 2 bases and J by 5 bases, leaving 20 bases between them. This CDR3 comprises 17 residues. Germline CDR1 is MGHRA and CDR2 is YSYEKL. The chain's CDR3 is CASSQSSGRAIGDTQYF. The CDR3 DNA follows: TGCGCCAGCAGCCAATCGTCAGGCAGGGCGATCGGAGATACGCAGTATTTT.